Reported below is one TCR beta chain. The clone's antigen remains unknown. Base quality data are lacking; no much larger clone is found one base away. The sample's treatment or condition label, decoded: live attenuated yellow fever vaccine strain. At each blood-draw timepoint, two biological replicates of bulk PBMCs were collected. PBMCs were isolated from peripheral blood using a standard Ficoll-Paque protocol. TriZol was used to extract RNA from bulk PBMCs, CD4 and CD8 fractions, and dextramer-positive and dextramer-negative fractions. TCR cDNA was synthesized by 5'RACE template switching, through which a universal primer site and unique molecular identifiers were introduced. Priming of cDNA synthesis was performed from both the TCR alpha and TCR beta constant segments. Libraries were amplified in two PCR steps, with sample barcodes and sequencing adapters added in the second step. Sequencing of libraries was done on Illumina HiSeq 2500 (2x100 bp) or NovaSeq (2x150 bp). Turning to the authors' computational methods: MIGEC was used to demultiplex reads and collapse the reads into UMI consensus sequences, and MiXCR was used for V(D)J alignment. Clonotypes responding to the vaccine were identified with edgeR on replicate PBMC samples, with the criteria of FDR below 0.01 and a log2 fold change above 5 up to day 15. Bulk clonotypes were assigned CD4 or CD8 identity according to which sequenced CD4 or CD8 repertoire held them at higher abundance. TCRdb cleaned the public reads at Q25 with fastp, built clones with MiXCR and kept in-frame beta chains. Entries that share a CDR3 protein sequence are merged under the most common genes and DNA. Here the V and J calls rest on TCRdb's processing, not on the authors' analysis. The sample has roughly 500,000 distinct CDR3 sequences on record, approximately 21% of them singletons. The ten top clones hold roughly an eighth of the sample.

This sample was taken from a study of T cells after yellow fever vaccination (dated by TCRdb to about 2019). Broadly, across the study: The SMART-Seq v4 Ultra Low Input RNA kit was used to prepare libraries from fractions with low cell numbers. Bulk TCR alpha and beta repertoires were sequenced longitudinally to track T-cell clones before and after primary and booster YFV17D yellow fever vaccination. The cohort comprised two healthy male donors, one aged 18 to 30 and one aged 30 to 40 years. Bulk PBMC replicates and cell subsets were isolated from blood drawn at multiple timepoints before and after both primary and secondary immunization.

Overall results and qualifications from the work: A small share of clonotypes was detected in both CD4 and CD8 compartments, with the overlap likely arising from convergent recombination. Compared with the primary T-cell response, the secondary T-cell response was weaker but faster, peaking on day 5 rather than day 15. After the booster, most of the clones that had expanded following primary vaccination were detected again (approximately 96% of CD4 and around 90% of CD8), which suggests that memory was broadly maintained. Because the study included only two donors, the extent to which the findings can be generalized is limited. Because abundant contaminating clonotypes from the bulk population could be contained in FACS-sorted repertoires, computational filtering was required.

V is reduced by 3 bases and J by 2 bases, leaving a spacing of 14 bases between them. Counted from cysteine to phenylalanine, this CDR3 has 14 amino acids. The entry retains the CDR3 DNA only, 42 bases that are in frame from base 1. Looking up the germline V gene (reference sequence) yields CDR1 DFQATT and CDR2 SNEGSKA. This TCR came from a man aged 30-40 years who received the YFV17D yellow fever vaccine. The sample was PBMCs, taken 15 days after the yellow fever booster vaccination. Recombination connected TRBV20-1 to TRBJ2-7, with the D gene not confidently named. Here the CDR3 is given as CSASLGQLAYEQYF. Here is the DNA: TGCAGTGCTAGTTTAGGGCAGCTAGCCTACGAGCAGTACTTC.